A single sample gave rise to the 19 T cell receptor beta chains below, sequenced in a study of cytomegalovirus exposure and HLA in healthy donors. The PCR ran on 60 Vbeta and 13 Jbeta primers. Repertoires were generated with immunoSEQ multiplex PCR, while TCRdb's copy carries only in-frame clones and drops some. Among thousands of clones, 51% were seen once, and the ten largest hold 5.8%. The sample taken for sequencing was PBMCs. These receptors came from a man aged 25 to 40 in good health and CMV-seropositive.

The chain carries TRBV4-3 and TRBJ2-3, with a possible D match to TRBD2 (5 bases). CDR1 LGHNA and CDR2 YSLEER come from the germline V gene. The CDR3 is made up of 15 amino acids. Trimming took 2 bases from V and 6 from J, leaving 15 bases between them. CDR3 coding DNA: TGCGCCAGCAGCCAATGGGGAGTGGGAAGGGATACGCAGTATTTT. It specifies CASSQWGVGRDTQYF.

Only a few counts were recorded for this clone. The V call is TRBV4-3, the J call TRBJ2-1; 10 bases match TRBD2. Losses at the gene ends were 5 bases for V and 2 bases for J; bases not matched to a gene: 6. Looked up from germline, CDR1 is LGHNA and CDR2 is YSLEER. The CDR3 runs 16 residues. This CDR3 is CASSLGTSGTYNEQFF. The CDR3 DNA reads TGCGCCAGCAGCTTAGGCACTAGCGGGACCTACAATGAGCAGTTCTTC.

The genes are TRBV28 and TRBJ1-1, with D hard to call. Between the trimmed V and J ends, which lost 2 bases and 6 bases, there was a span of 10 bases. CDR3 size: 13 residues. CDR1 and CDR2 from the germline V gene are MDHEN and SYDVKM. The CDR3 loop is CASSLGFGSEAFF. CDR3 nucleotides: TGTGCCAGCAGTTTAGGGTTCGGGTCTGAAGCTTTCTTT.

The chain has TRBV29-1 and TRBJ1-1; TRBD1 is a possible D gene (5 bases). Germline lookup yields CDR1 SQVTM and CDR2 ANQGSEA. There are 13 residues in the CDR3. Trimming removed 4 bases from V and 5 bases from J, with 14 bases in between. The CDR3 DNA reads TGCAGCGTTGTAGGCCAGGGTAGGACTGAAGCTTTCTTT. Translating it yields CSVVGQGRTEAFF.

The sample holds a few counts of this clone. The chain combines TRBV6-5 with TRBJ1-4; possible D gene TRBD1, 5 bases. CDR1 MNHEY and CDR2 SVGAGI come from the germline V gene. Trimming stripped 2 bases from V and 4 bases from J, with 11 bases between. This CDR3 has 15 amino acids. DNA of the CDR3: TGTGCCAGCAGTTACAAGGGGCCATTTAATGAAAAACTGTTTTTT. Its translation: CASSYKGPFNEKLFF.

This clone has more than one count but fewer than ten. The rearrangement links TRBV6-4 to TRBJ2-5, with 10 bases that match TRBD2. Germline V gene lookup returns CDR1 MRHNA and CDR2 SNTAGT. CDR3 length equals 15 residues. The trim removed 4 bases at V and 2 bases at J, leaving 4 bases unmatched. The CDR3 loop reads CASSASSGRQETQYF. The DNA of the CDR3 is TGTGCCAGCAGTGCGTCTAGCGGGAGACAAGAGACCCAGTACTTC.

The V call is TRBV4-3, the J call TRBJ1-1, with 9 bases lining up with TRBD1. The CDR3 contains 16 residues. CDR1 is LGHNA, CDR2 YSLEER, per germline. The junction had 6 bases not matched to a gene; V was cut back by 4 bases and J by 0 bases. Here the CDR3 reads CASSPTGGSMNTEAFF. CDR3 coding DNA: TGCGCCAGCAGCCCGACAGGGGGGAGTATGAACACTGAAGCTTTCTTT.

V gene TRBV11-2 combines with J gene TRBJ2-7; no firm D call. CDR3 length: 13 amino acids. Trimming took off 3 bases at V and 5 bases at J, with 11 bases between the two ends. Looked up from germline, CDR1 is SGHAT and CDR2 is FQNNGV. The CDR3 sequence is CASSFRVSHEQYF. For the CDR3, the DNA is TGTGCCAGCAGCTTTCGAGTTTCTCACGAGCAGTACTTC.

V is TRBV29-1 and J is TRBJ2-3, with 10 bases matching TRBD2. V trimming: 2 bases; J trimming: 3 bases; junction bases outside the gene matches: 5. The CDR3 has 15 residues. Germline V gene lookup returns CDR1 SQVTM and CDR2 ANQGSEA. DNA of the CDR3: TGCAGCGTTGAAAGCGGGAGGGAACTTACAGATACGCAGTATTTT. Its translation: CSVESGRELTDTQYF.

This chain connects TRBV29-1 to TRBJ2-5; weak D call: TRBD2 (5 bases). The CDR3 consists of 13 residues. The V gene lost 3 bases and the J gene lost 1 base, with 9 bases spanning the gap. The germline gives CDR1 SQVTM, CDR2 ANQGSEA. The DNA for the CDR3 is TGCAGCGTTGATGGAGCGGCCCAAGAGACCCAGTACTTC. Translating it yields CSVDGAAQETQYF. The variable domain in full, completed from reference TRBV29-1 and TRBJ2-5, reads SAVISQKPSRDICQRGTSLTIQCQVDSQVTMMFWYRQQPGQSLTLIATANQGSEATYESGFVIDKFPISRPNLTFSTLTVSNMSPEDSSIYLCSVDGAAQETQYFGPGTRLLVL.

The chain is built from TRBV4-1 and TRBJ1-1; TRBD1 agrees at 9 bases. This CDR3 comprises 15 residues. Trimming removed 1 base from V and 6 bases from J; junction bases left unmatched: 6. Germline V lookup: CDR1 MGHRA, CDR2 YSYEKL. The CDR3 DNA sequence: TGCGCCAGCAGCCAAGTGGGACAGGGTATACCTGAAGCTTTCTTT. The encoded protein is CASSQVGQGIPEAFF.

This sequence joins TRBV20-1 and TRBJ1-5; no definite D call. Trimming shortened V by 3 bases and J by 7 bases, and 7 bases separated the two germline ends. Per germline, CDR1 DFQATT and CDR2 SNEGSKA (reference sequence). This CDR3 is built from 11 residues. The CDR3 spells CSASFGQPQHF. The DNA for the CDR3 is TGCAGTGCTAGTTTCGGGCAGCCCCAGCATTTT.

This rearrangement joins TRBV30 to TRBJ1-6, with 8 positions matching TRBD1. Trimming took 4 bases from V and 9 from J; bases not matched to a gene: 17. The CDR3 length is 17 residues. CDR1 GTSNPN and CDR2 SVGIG come from the germline V gene (reference sequence). The CDR3 here is CAWTSAKTGESSSPLHF. The CDR3 nucleotides are TGTGCCTGGACGAGCGCGAAGACAGGGGAAAGTAGTTCACCCCTCCACTTT.

This clone was picked up a small number of times. V usage is TRBV29-1 and J usage is TRBJ1-1; D not resolved. V dropped 7 bases and J dropped 5 bases, with 8 bases sitting between them. CDR1 and CDR2 (germline): SQVTM, ANQGSEA. The CDR3 is 10 residues long. CDR3 loop: CSGGETEAFF. Written as DNA, the CDR3 is TGCAGCGGCGGGGAGACTGAAGCTTTCTTT.

The chain links TRBV27 to TRBJ1-6; D not certain. Germline values: CDR1 MNHEY, CDR2 SMNVEV (reference sequence). V shed 3 bases and J shed 8 bases, with 5 bases lying between them. The CDR3 length is 12 residues. The CDR3 DNA sequence: TGTGCCAGCAGTTTCCACTATTCACCCCTCCACTTT. It translates to CASSFHYSPLHF.

This chain uses TRBV30 with TRBJ2-5; TRBD1 agrees at 7 bases. CDR3 length: 13 amino acids. With V trimmed by 1 base and J by 5 bases, 4 bases remained unmatched. Germline V gives CDR1 GTSNPN, CDR2 SVGIG (reference sequence). CDR3 sequence reads: CAWSETGVETQYF. CDR3 nucleotides: TGTGCCTGGAGTGAAACAGGGGTGGAGACCCAGTACTTC.

This clone was picked up one time. The CDR3 DNA follows: TGTGCCTGGAGTCGAGAGGGGCGGGGGCAGTACTTC. Its protein is CAWSREGRGQYF. This chain joins TRBV30 and TRBJ2-7, with a tentative D call TRBD2 (6 bases). Germline CDR1 reads GTSNPN; CDR2 reads SVGIG (reference sequence). The CDR3 length is 12 residues. Trimming removed 2 bases from V and 9 bases from J, with 14 bases in between.

This clone has more than one count but fewer than ten. This chain uses TRBV6-5 with TRBJ2-3, with 12 bases that match TRBD2. The germline V gene encodes CDR1 MNHEY and CDR2 SVGAGI. The ends lost 10 bases at V and 3 bases at J; junction bases unmatched: 8. The CDR3 loop spans 15 amino acids. Written as DNA, the CDR3 is TGTGCCACCCGAACCGGACTAGCGGGAACAGATACGCAGTATTTT. Amino acids: CATRTGLAGTDTQYF.

This chain uses TRBV29-1 with TRBJ2-2; D ambiguous. Trimming took 2 bases from V and 4 from J, leaving 8 bases between them. Germline loops: CDR1 SQVTM, CDR2 ANQGSEA. The CDR3 contains 13 residues. The CDR3 DNA follows: TGCAGCGTTGAACCCAGAACCACCGGGGAGCTGTTTTTT. Translation: CSVEPRTTGELFF.